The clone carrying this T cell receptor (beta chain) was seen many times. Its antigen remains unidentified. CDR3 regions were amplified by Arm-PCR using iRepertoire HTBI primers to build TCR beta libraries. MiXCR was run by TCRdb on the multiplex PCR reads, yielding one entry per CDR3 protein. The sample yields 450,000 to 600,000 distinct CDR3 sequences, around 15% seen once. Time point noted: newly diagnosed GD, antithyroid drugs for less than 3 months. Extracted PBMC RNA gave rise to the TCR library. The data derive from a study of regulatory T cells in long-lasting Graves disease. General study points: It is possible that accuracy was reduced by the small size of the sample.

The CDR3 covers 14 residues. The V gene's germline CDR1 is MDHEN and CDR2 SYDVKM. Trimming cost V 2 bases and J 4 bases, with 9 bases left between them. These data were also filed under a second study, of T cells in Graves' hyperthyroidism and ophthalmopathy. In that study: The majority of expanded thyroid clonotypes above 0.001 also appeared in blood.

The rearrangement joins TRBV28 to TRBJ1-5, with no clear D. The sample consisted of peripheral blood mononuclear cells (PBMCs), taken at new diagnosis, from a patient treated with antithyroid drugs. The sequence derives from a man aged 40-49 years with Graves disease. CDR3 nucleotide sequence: TGTGCCAGCAGTTTAGGTCGAGGGAATCAGCCCCAGCATTTT. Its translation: CASSLGRGNQPQHF.